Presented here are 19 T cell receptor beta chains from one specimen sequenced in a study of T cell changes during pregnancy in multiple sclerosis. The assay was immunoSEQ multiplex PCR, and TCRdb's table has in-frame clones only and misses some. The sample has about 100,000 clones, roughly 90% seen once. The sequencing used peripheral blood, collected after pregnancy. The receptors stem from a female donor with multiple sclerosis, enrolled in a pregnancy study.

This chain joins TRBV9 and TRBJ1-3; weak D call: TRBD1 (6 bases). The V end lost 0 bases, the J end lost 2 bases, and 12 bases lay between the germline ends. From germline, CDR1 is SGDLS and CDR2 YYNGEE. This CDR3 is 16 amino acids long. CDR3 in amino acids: CASSVGNEGAGNTIYF. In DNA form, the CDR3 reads TGTGCCAGCAGCGTAGGCAACGAGGGGGCTGGAAACACCATATATTTT.

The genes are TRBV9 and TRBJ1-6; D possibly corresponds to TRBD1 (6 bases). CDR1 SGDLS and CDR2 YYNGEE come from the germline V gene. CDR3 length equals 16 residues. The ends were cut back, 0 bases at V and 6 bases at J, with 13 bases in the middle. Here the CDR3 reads CASSVEARGSNSPLHF. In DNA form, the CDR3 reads TGTGCCAGCAGCGTAGAGGCCAGGGGCTCTAATTCACCCCTCCACTTT.

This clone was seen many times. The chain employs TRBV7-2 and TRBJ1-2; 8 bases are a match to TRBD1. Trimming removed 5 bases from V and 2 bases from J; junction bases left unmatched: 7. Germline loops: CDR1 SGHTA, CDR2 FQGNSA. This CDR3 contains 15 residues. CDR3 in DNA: TGTGCCAGCAGCCCCCGACAGGGGATAAACTATGGCTACACCTTC. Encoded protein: CASSPRQGINYGYTF. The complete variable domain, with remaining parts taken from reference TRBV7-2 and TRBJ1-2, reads GAGVSQSPSNKVTEKGKDVELRCDPISGHTALYWYRQSLGQGLEFLIYFQGNSAPDKSGLPSDRFSAERTGGSVSTLTIQRTQQEDSAVYLCASSPRQGINYGYTFGSGTRLTVV.

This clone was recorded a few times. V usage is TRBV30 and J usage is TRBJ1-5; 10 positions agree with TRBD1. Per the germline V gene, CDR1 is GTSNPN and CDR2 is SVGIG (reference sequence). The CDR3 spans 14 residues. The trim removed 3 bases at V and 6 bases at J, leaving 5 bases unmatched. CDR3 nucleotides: TGTGCCTGGAGAAGACAGGGGGCAGCTCAGCCCCAGCATTTT. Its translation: CAWRRQGAAQPQHF.

Written as DNA, the CDR3 is TGTGCCAGCAGCTTAAGATGGCGGACAGGTAATCAGCCCCAGCATTTT. Its protein is CASSLRWRTGNQPQHF. This chain links TRBV11-1 with TRBJ1-5, with TRBD1 matching over 7 bases. The trim removed 2 bases at V and 4 bases at J, leaving 8 bases unmatched. CDR1 SGHAT and CDR2 FQDESV come from the germline V gene (reference sequence). This CDR3 spans 16 amino acids.

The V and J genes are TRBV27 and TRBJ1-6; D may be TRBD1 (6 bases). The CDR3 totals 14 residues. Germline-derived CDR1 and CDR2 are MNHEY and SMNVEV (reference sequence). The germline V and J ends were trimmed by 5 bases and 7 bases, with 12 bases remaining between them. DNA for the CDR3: TGTGCCAGCAGTAACAGGGTCCGGAATTCACCCCTCCACTTT. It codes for CASSNRVRNSPLHF.

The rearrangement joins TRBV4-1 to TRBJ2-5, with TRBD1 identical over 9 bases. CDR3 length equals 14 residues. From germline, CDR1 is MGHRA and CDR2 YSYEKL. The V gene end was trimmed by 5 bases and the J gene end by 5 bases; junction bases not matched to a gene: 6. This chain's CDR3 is CASSTGQGRETQYF. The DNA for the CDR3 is TGCGCCAGCAGCACCGGACAGGGGCGCGAGACCCAGTACTTC.

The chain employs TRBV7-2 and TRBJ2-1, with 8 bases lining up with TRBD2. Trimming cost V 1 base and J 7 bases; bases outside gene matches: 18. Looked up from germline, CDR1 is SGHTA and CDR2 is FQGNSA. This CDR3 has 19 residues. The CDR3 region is CASSLVASGYRAGFNEQFF. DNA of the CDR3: TGTGCCAGCAGCTTAGTGGCTAGCGGGTACAGGGCTGGGTTTAATGAGCAGTTCTTC.

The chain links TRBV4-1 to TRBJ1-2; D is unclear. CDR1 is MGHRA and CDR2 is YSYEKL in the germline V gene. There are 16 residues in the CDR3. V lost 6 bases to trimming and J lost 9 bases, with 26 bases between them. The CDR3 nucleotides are TGCGCCAGCAGTCCAACTGGTCCCGAACCCCTGGGCCGCTACACCTTC. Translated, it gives CASSPTGPEPLGRYTF.

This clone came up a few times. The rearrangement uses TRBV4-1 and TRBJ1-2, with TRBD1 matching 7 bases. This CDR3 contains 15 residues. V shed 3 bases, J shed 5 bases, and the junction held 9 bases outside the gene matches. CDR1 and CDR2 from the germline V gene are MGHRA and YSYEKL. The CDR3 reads CASSHGQATSYGYTF. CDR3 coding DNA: TGCGCCAGCAGCCACGGACAGGCGACGTCTTATGGCTACACCTTC.

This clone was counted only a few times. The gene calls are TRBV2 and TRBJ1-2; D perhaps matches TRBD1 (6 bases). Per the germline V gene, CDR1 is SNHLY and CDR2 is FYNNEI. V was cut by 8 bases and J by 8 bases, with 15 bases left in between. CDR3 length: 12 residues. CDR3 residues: CASHTGMEGYTF. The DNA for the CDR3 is TGTGCCAGCCATACAGGGATGGAAGGCTACACCTTC.

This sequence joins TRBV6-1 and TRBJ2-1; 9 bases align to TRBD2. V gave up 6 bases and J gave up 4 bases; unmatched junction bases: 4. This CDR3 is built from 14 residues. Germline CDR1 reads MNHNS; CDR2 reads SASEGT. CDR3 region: CASRSGRWYNEQFF. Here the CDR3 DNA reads TGTGCCAGCAGGAGCGGGAGGTGGTACAATGAGCAGTTCTTC.

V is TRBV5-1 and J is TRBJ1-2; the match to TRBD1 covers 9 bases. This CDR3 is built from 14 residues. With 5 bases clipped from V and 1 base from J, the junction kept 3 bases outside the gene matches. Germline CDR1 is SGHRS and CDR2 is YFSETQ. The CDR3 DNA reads TGCGCCAGCAGGGGGACAGGGAGTAACTATGGCTACACCTTC. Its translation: CASRGTGSNYGYTF.

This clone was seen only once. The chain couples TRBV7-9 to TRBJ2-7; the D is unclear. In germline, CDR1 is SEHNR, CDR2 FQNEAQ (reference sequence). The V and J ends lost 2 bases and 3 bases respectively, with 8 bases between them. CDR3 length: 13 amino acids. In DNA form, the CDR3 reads TGTGCCAGCAGCTTAAGACAAAACTACGAGCAGTACTTC. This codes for CASSLRQNYEQYF.

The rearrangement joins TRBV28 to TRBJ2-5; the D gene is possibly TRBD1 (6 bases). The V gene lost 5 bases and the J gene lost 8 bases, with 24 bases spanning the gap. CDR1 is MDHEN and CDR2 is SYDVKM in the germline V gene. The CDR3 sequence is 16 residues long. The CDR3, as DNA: TGTGCCAGCAGTCCAATTCCCAGGGGAGAGAGTAAAACCCAGTACTTC. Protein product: CASSPIPRGESKTQYF.

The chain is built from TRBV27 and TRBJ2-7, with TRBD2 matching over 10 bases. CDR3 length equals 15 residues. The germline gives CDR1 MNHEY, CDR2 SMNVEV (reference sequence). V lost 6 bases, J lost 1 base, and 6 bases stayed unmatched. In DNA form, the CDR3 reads TGTGCCAGCAGCCGTAGCGGGAGGAGTTCCTACGAGCAGTACTTC. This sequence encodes CASSRSGRSSYEQYF.

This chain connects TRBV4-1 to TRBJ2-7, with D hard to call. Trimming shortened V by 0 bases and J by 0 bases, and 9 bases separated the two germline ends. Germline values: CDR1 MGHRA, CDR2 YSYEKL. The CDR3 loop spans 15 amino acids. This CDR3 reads CASSQDWPGSYEQYF. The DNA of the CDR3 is TGCGCCAGCAGCCAAGATTGGCCGGGCTCCTACGAGCAGTACTTC.

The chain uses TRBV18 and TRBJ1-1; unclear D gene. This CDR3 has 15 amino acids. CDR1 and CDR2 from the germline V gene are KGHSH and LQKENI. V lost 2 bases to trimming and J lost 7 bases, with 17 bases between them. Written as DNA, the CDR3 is TGTGCCAGCTCACCAGTCGGCAGGATAACCGATGAAGCTTTCTTT. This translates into CASSPVGRITDEAFF.

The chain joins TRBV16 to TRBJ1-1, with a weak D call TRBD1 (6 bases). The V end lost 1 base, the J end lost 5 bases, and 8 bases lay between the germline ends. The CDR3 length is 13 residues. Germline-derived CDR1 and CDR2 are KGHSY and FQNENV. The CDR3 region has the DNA TGTGCCAGCAGCCAATTAACAGGGACTGAAGCTTTCTTT. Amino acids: CASSQLTGTEAFF.